This T cell receptor (beta chain) was sequenced during a study of blood T cells in healthy people across ages. Germline V gene lookup returns CDR1 MNHEY and CDR2 SVGAGI. The CDR3 contains 14 residues. Trimming left V 4 bases short and J 10 bases short, with 17 bases between. Study results and caveats: The donors' CMV status was not determined, possibly confounding changes in expanded clonotypes.

Then a second PCR, running roughly 7 to 11 cycles, was carried out with a sample-barcoded 5' primer and a J-beta primer mix. MiXCR, run by TCRdb on the 5' RACE reads, gives a single entry per CDR3 protein. The data contain about 1 million distinct CDR3 sequences, 25% of them singletons. This clonotype has more than one count but fewer than ten. Antigen specificity is unknown. These data were also filed under a second study, of T cells of mothers and their children. That source adds: Sequencing got over 8 million TCR beta CDR3 reads from each mother and several million from each child. The authors found no persistent microchimeric T cell clones.

The receptor was derived from a girl aged 2-9 years in good health. This sequence joins TRBV6-5 and TRBJ1-5; tentatively, D is TRBD1 (6 bases). Input material: blood. The CDR3 is CASSSETGWDPQHF. The CDR3, as DNA: TGTGCCAGCAGTTCCGAGACAGGATGGGACCCCCAGCATTTT.